This T cell receptor beta chain was obtained from a study of early T cells in non-severe SARS-CoV-2 infection. The CDR3 is made up of 13 amino acids. The ends lost 10 bases at V and 4 bases at J; junction bases unmatched: 3. CDR1 and CDR2 (germline): MNHEY, SVGAGI. TCRdb re-called the 5' RACE reads through MiXCR, storing one row per CDR3 protein. The sample contains approximately 69,000 distinct CDR3 sequences, about an eighth of which appear only once. This clonotype came up a few times. The sequencing here drew on whole blood, taken at baseline. V gene TRBV6-5 combines with J gene TRBJ2-7, with 14 nucleotides matching TRBD2. The receptor's source is an adult who was a healthcare worker with PCR-confirmed SARS-CoV-2 infection or an uninfected control (not recorded which). DNA for the CDR3: TGTGCCACCCGACTAGCGGGAGGGTACGAGCAGTACTTC. It is translated as CATRLAGGYEQYF.